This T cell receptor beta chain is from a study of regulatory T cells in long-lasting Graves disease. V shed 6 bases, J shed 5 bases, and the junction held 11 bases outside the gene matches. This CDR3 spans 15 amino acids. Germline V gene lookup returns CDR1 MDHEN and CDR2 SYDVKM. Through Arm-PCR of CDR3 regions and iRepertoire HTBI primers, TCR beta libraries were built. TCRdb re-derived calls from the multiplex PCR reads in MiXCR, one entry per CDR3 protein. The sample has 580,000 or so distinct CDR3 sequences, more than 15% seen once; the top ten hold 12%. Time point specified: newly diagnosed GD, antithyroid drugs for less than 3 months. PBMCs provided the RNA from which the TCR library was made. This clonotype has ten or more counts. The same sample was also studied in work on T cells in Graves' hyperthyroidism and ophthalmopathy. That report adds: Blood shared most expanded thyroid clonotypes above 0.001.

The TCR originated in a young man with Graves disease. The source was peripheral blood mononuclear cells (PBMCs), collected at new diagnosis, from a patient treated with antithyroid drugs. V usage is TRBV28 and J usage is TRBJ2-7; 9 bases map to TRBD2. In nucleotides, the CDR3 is TGTGCCAGCAGCCCCGGGCTAGCGGGAAGGCACGAGCAGTACTTC. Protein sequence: CASSPGLAGRHEQYF.